The 5 T cell receptor beta chains below were found in one sample sequenced in a study of blood T cell repertoires in COVID-19. Assay: immunoSEQ multiplex PCR; the TCRdb copy retains only in-frame clones and omits some. Of some 200,000 clones in the sample, about 80% are singletons; the top ten hold 2% to 2.5%. Sequencing used peripheral blood. These receptors originate from a woman aged 60-70 years with acute or convalescent COVID-19.

The V call is TRBV6-6, the J call TRBJ1-2, with D possibly being TRBD1 (6 bases). Trimming shortened V by 6 bases and J by 2 bases, and 10 bases separated the two germline ends. Germline CDR1 is MNHNY and CDR2 is SVGAGI (reference sequence). CDR3 length equals 13 residues. CDR3 sequence: CASRDGTNYGYTF. The CDR3 DNA is TGTGCCAGCAGGGACGGGACAAACTATGGCTACACCTTC.

The chain carries TRBV5-1 and TRBJ1-1; 9 nucleotides match TRBD1. Germline values: CDR1 SGHRS, CDR2 YFSETQ. J gave up 7 bases and V 4 bases, and 14 bases lay outside the gene matches. This CDR3 is built from 16 residues. The CDR3 region has the DNA TGCGCCAGCAGCATAATGGACAGGGGAGTGGGGGTTGAAGCTTTCTTT. Its translation is CASSIMDRGVGVEAFF.

The chain is built from TRBV4-2 and TRBJ2-1; a possible D gene is TRBD1 (5 bases). CDR3 size: 13 residues. The germline V and J ends were trimmed by 0 bases and 10 bases, with 10 bases remaining between them. Germline values: CDR1 LGHNA, CDR2 YNFKEQ. Here the CDR3 DNA reads TGTGCCAGCAGCCAAGAAAGGGGCAGCGAGCAGTTCTTC. Its protein product is CASSQERGSEQFF.

A few counts support this clone. V gene TRBV7-8 combines with J gene TRBJ2-2; 7 bases are a match to TRBD2. The CDR3 spans 16 residues. Germline V gives CDR1 SGHVS, CDR2 FQNEAQ. After removal of 3 bases from V and 2 bases from J, the junction contained 6 bases not matched to a gene. The DNA for the CDR3 is TGTGCCAGCAGCTTTACCGGGACTATAAACACCGGGGAGCTGTTTTTT. Translating gives CASSFTGTINTGELFF.

J is TRBJ1-2 and V is TRBV2; TRBD1 aligns across 8 bases. V gave up 4 bases and J gave up 7 bases; unmatched junction bases: 8. Per the germline V gene, CDR1 is SNHLY and CDR2 is FYNNEI. CDR3 length equals 14 residues. The CDR3 DNA follows: TGTGCCAGCAGTGGTAGCCAGGGGGCCATTGGCTACACCTTC. Residues: CASSGSQGAIGYTF.